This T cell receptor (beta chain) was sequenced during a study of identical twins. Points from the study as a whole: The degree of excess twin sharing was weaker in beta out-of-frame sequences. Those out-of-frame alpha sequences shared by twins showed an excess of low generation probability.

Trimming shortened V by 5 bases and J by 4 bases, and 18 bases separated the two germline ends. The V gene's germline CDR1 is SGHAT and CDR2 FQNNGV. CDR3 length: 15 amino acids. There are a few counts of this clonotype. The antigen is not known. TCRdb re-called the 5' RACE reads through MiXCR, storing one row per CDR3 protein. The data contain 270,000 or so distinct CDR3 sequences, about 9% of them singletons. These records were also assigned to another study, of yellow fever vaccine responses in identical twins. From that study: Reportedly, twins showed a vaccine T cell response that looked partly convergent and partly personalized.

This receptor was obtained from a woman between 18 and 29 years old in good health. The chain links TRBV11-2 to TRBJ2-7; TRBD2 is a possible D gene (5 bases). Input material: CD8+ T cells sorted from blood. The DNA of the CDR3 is TGTGCCAGCAGCCCGGGCCCCGTGGGAGAGTACGAGCAGTACTTC. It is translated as CASSPGPVGEYEQYF.